This is a list of T cell receptor beta chains from one sample in a study of CD8 T cells in Susac syndrome. TCRdb reprocessed the immunoSEQ multiplex PCR reads with MiXCR, giving one entry per CDR3 protein. Among about 200,000 distinct CDR3 sequences listed, 90% to 95% were seen once. Sequencing was performed on CD4+ T cells from PBMCs. Every receptor here comes from a human donor with Susac syndrome. Each CDR3 is given with its conserved first and last residue. The order of the fields is D gene, V gene, clone size, J gene, CDR3 protein, CDR3 DNA. A D gene is named only where the DNA matches it firmly. Clone size is stated in some rows and not others, as once, few, many or a class when expanded.

-,TRBV2,-,TRBJ1-1,CASSQGTQGTEAFF,TGTGCCAGCAGCCAGGGGACTCAAGGCACTGAAGCTTTCTTT
-,TRBV29-1,-,TRBJ1-1,CSVGSRNTEAFF,TGCAGCGTTGGTTCCAGGAACACTGAAGCTTTCTTT
-,TRBV4-2,-,TRBJ2-7,CASSQEATGFPKEQYF,TGTGCCAGCAGCCAGGAGGCTACAGGGTTCCCTAAGGAGCAGTACTTC
-,TRBV11-2,-,TRBJ1-6,CASSLTGSSSPLHF,TGTGCCAGCAGCTTAACAGGGTCGAGTTCACCCCTCCACTTT
-,TRBV24-1,-,TRBJ2-5,CATSDLTLGSPQYF,TGTGCCACCAGTGATTTGACGTTGGGTTCACCCCAGTACTTC
-,TRBV9,-,TRBJ2-2,CASSVDIGRANTGELFF,TGTGCCAGCAGCGTAGATATTGGCAGGGCGAACACCGGGGAGCTGTTTTTT
-,TRBV20-1,-,TRBJ1-2,CSALTYLAVRADYGYTF,TGCAGTGCTCTAACTTACTTGGCGGTCCGGGCTGACTATGGCTACACCTTC
-,TRBV18,-,TRBJ2-6,CASSPISSGANVLTF,TGTGCCAGCTCACCCATATCGTCTGGGGCCAACGTCCTGACTTTC
TRBD2,TRBV24-1,-,TRBJ2-3,CATSDGRLAGALDTQYF,TGTGCCACCAGTGACGGAAGACTAGCGGGAGCTCTCGATACGCAGTATTTT
-,TRBV6-2/TRBV6-3,-,TRBJ1-1,CASSTNMNTEAFF,TGTGCCAGCAGTACTAATATGAACACTGAAGCTTTCTTT
-,TRBV5-8,-,TRBJ1-5,CASSLGTNSNQPQHF,TGTGCCAGCAGCTTGGGGACAAATAGCAATCAGCCCCAGCATTTT
TRBD1,TRBV3-1,-,TRBJ2-1,CASSQVSGGGEQFF,TGTGCCAGCAGCCAAGTATCAGGGGGCGGTGAGCAGTTCTTC
-,TRBV30,-,TRBJ1-4,CACGGTSYNEKLFF,TGTGCCTGTGGTGGGACAAGTTATAATGAAAAACTGTTTTTT
TRBD1,TRBV5-1,-,TRBJ1-6,CASSPGTANSPLHF,TGCGCCAGCAGCCCCGGGACAGCAAATTCACCCCTCCACTTT
TRBD2,TRBV4-1,once,TRBJ2-1,CASSEPKASGRNEQFF,TGCGCCAGCAGCGAACCGAAGGCTAGCGGGAGGAATGAGCAGTTCTTC
TRBD2,TRBV11-2,-,TRBJ2-3,CASSLLAGTSSTDTQYF,TGTGCCAGCAGCCTACTAGCGGGGACCTCTAGCACAGATACGCAGTATTTT
TRBD2,TRBV4-1,-,TRBJ2-1,CASSQKVDPGLAGGTNEQFF,TGCGCCAGCAGCCAAAAAGTCGATCCGGGACTAGCGGGGGGGACGAATGAGCAGTTCTTC
-,TRBV27,-,TRBJ2-2,CASSAPGGGHVGELFF,TGTGCCAGCAGTGCCCCAGGGGGGGGGCATGTCGGGGAGCTGTTTTTT
TRBD1,TRBV20-1,-,TRBJ1-2,CSADRVGGYTF,TGCAGTGCTGACAGGGTGGGTGGCTACACCTTC
TRBD1,TRBV5-1,-,TRBJ2-1,CASSPGGQGAGNEQFF,TGCGCCAGCAGCCCAGGGGGACAGGGGGCTGGTAATGAGCAGTTCTTC
-,TRBV3-1,-,TRBJ1-1,CASSQFNVYTEAFF,TGTGCCAGCAGCCAATTTAATGTGTACACTGAAGCTTTCTTT
-,TRBV9,-,TRBJ1-2,CASSPVGRKGYTF,TGTGCCAGCAGCCCCGTGGGTAGGAAGGGCTACACCTTC
-,TRBV12-1,-,TRBJ2-7,CASSQIPGGRLGYEQYF,TGTGCCAGCAGCCAAATTCCGGGGGGCCGCCTCGGCTACGAGCAGTACTTC
-,TRBV7-8,once,TRBJ2-4,CASSLGAGWMNIQYF,TGTGCCAGCAGCTTAGGGGCAGGGTGGATGAACATTCAGTACTTC
-,TRBV24-1,-,TRBJ1-2,CATSDSGRNYGYTF,TGTGCCACCAGTGACTCGGGCAGGAACTATGGCTACACCTTC
TRBD2,TRBV20-1,-,TRBJ2-1,CSARKPSGSSYNEQFF,TGCAGTGCTAGAAAACCTAGCGGGAGCTCCTACAATGAGCAGTTCTTC
-,TRBV4-2,-,TRBJ2-7,CASSQVSPRDSYEQYF,TGTGCCAGCAGCCAAGTAAGTCCTCGGGACTCCTACGAGCAGTACTTC
-,TRBV19,-,TRBJ1-4,CASNLRGAGEKLFF,TGTGCCAGTAACCTTCGGGGGGCAGGAGAAAAACTGTTTTTT
TRBD1,TRBV7-9,-,TRBJ1-4,CASSNPGQSGKLFF,TGTGCCAGCAGCAACCCGGGACAGTCAGGAAAACTGTTTTTT
-,TRBV7-3,once,TRBJ1-1,CASSLFPEAEAFF,TGTGCCAGCAGCTTATTCCCGGAAGCTGAAGCTTTCTTT
TRBD1,TRBV3-1,-,TRBJ2-7,CASSQATGGHEQYF,TGTGCCAGCAGCCAAGCCACAGGGGGACACGAGCAGTACTTC
TRBD1,TRBV28,-,TRBJ2-7,CASSLRIFRTGYEQYF,TGTGCCAGCAGTCTACGTATTTTTCGGACAGGCTACGAGCAGTACTTC
TRBD2,TRBV5-4,-,TRBJ2-7,CASRAAGIQYEQYF,TGTGCCAGCCGCGCAGCGGGGATACAATACGAGCAGTACTTC
TRBD1,TRBV14,-,TRBJ2-7,CASSQRQGASYEQYF,TGTGCCAGCAGCCAAAGACAGGGGGCATCCTACGAGCAGTACTTC
-,TRBV6-5,-,TRBJ1-1,CASRDINTEAFF,TGTGCCAGCCGGGACATAAACACTGAAGCTTTCTTT
TRBD2,TRBV6-5,-,TRBJ2-7,CASSYGGLTGDFSYEQYF,TGTGCCAGCAGTTACGGGGGACTAACGGGAGATTTTTCCTACGAGCAGTACTTC
TRBD1,TRBV5-1,-,TRBJ2-5,CASNPTGSLETQYF,TGCGCCAGCAACCCGACAGGGTCTTTGGAGACCCAGTACTTC
-,TRBV20-1,-,TRBJ1-2,CSVWGNGYTF,TGCAGTGTGTGGGGGAATGGCTACACCTTC
TRBD1,TRBV20-1,-,TRBJ1-4,CSARELTGTGGEKLFF,TGCAGTGCTAGAGAACTAACCGGGACAGGGGGCGAAAAACTGTTTTTT
-,TRBV30,-,TRBJ1-3,CAWSYSGNTIYF,TGTGCCTGGAGCTACTCTGGAAACACCATATATTTT
-,TRBV12-3/TRBV12-4,-,TRBJ1-1,CATVRGRTEAFF,TGTGCCACCGTCAGGGGCCGGACTGAAGCTTTCTTT
-,TRBV6-5,once,TRBJ2-7,CASNLGEVQYF,TGTGCCAGCAACCTGGGTGAGGTGCAGTACTTC
-,TRBV29-1,few,TRBJ2-2,CSVSLTRLYTGELFF,TGCAGCGTTTCCCTGACAAGGTTATACACCGGGGAGCTGTTTTTT
TRBD1,TRBV5-4,-,TRBJ1-1,CASSFTLDRAAEAFF,TGTGCCAGCAGCTTTACCCTTGACAGGGCCGCTGAAGCTTTCTTT
-,TRBV18,-,TRBJ1-1,CASSLRTANTEAFF,TGTGCCAGCTCACTCCGTACAGCGAACACTGAAGCTTTCTTT
TRBD1,TRBV5-1,-,TRBJ1-1,CASSSQPQGADTEAFF,TGCGCCAGCAGCTCACAACCTCAGGGGGCCGACACTGAAGCTTTCTTT
TRBD2,TRBV4-1,-,TRBJ2-7,CASSQLSGSHEQYF,TGCGCCAGCAGCCAACTAAGCGGGAGCCACGAGCAGTACTTC
-,TRBV18,-,TRBJ1-1,CASSLSSDTEAFF,TGTGCCAGCTCGTTGAGTAGTGACACTGAAGCTTTCTTT
-,TRBV4-1,-,TRBJ2-1,CASSQVDLVSYNEQFF,TGCGCCAGCAGCCAAGTTGACCTCGTTTCCTACAATGAGCAGTTCTTC
-,TRBV20-1,-,TRBJ2-7,CSAREGGSSYEQYF,TGCAGTGCTAGAGAGGGCGGTAGCTCCTACGAGCAGTACTTC
TRBD1,TRBV18,-,TRBJ1-2,CASSPPGQGGLYTF,TGTGCCAGCTCACCGCCAGGACAGGGGGGGCTCTACACCTTC
TRBD2,TRBV7-3,-,TRBJ2-1,CASSLGLEVYNEQFF,TGTGCCAGCAGCTTAGGACTAGAAGTTTACAATGAGCAGTTCTTC
TRBD1,TRBV10-3,once,TRBJ2-3,CAISETTGGGDTQYF,TGTGCCATCAGTGAAACGACAGGGGGAGGAGATACGCAGTATTTT
TRBD2,TRBV20-1,-,TRBJ2-3,CSAPNLAGITDTQYF,TGCAGTGCTCCTAACCTAGCGGGGATCACAGATACGCAGTATTTT
TRBD1,TRBV18,-,TRBJ1-2,CASSLRQGDYGYTF,TGTGCCAGCTCACTACGACAGGGCGACTATGGCTACACCTTC